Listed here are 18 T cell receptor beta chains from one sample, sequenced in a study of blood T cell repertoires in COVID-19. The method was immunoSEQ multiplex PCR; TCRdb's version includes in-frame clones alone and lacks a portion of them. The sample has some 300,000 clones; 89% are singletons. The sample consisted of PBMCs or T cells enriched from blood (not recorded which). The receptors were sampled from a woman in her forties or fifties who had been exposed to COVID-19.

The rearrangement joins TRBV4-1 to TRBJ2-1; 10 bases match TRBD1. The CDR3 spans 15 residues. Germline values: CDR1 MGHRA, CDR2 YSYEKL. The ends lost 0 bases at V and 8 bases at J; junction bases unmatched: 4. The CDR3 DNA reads TGCGCCAGCAGCCAAGATGGGACAGGGGTGGATGAGCAGTTCTTC. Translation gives CASSQDGTGVDEQFF.

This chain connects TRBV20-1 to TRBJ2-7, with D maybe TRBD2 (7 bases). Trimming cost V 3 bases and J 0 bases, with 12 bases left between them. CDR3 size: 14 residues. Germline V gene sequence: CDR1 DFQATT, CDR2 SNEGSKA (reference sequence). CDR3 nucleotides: TGCAGTGCTAGTGGCGGGGGCGTCTCCTACGAGCAGTACTTC. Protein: CSASGGGVSYEQYF.

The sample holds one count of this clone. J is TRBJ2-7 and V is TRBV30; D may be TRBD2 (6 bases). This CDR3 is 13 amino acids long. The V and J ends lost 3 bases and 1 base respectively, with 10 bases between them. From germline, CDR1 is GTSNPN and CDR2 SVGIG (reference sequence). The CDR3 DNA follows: TGTGCCTGGAGGAGTGCGGGATCCTACGAGCAGTACTTC. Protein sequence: CAWRSAGSYEQYF.

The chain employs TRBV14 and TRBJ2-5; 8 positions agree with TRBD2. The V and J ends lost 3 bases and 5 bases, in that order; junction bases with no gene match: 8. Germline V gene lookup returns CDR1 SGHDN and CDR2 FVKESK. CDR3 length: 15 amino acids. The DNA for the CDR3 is TGTGCCAGCAGCCACGTCGGGGGGGCCCGGGAGACCCAGTACTTC. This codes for CASSHVGGARETQYF.

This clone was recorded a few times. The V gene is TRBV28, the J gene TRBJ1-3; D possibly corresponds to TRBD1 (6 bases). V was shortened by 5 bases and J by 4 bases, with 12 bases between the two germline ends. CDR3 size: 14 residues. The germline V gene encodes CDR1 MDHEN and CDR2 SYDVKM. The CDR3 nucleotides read TGTGCCAGCAGTACAGGGACAATAGGAAACACCATATATTTT. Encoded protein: CASSTGTIGNTIYF.

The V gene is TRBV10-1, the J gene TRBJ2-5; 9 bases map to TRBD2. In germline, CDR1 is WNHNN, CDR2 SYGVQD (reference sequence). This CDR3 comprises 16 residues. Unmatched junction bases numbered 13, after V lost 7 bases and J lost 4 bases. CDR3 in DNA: TGCGCCAGCAAAGCCACGAATAGCGGGGGACTAGAGACCCAGTACTTC. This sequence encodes CASKATNSGGLETQYF.

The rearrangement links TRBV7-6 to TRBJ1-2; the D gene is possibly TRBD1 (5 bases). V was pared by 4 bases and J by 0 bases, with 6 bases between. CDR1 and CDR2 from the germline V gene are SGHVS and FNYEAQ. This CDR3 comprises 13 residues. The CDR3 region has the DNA TGTGCCAGCAGCTGGGGCTCTAACTATGGCTACACCTTC. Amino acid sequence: CASSWGSNYGYTF.

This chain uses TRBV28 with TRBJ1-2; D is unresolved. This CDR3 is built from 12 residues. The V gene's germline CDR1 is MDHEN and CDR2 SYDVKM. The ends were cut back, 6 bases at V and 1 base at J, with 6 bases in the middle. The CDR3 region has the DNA TGTGCCAGCAGAGGGAGTAACTATGGCTACACCTTC. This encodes CASRGSNYGYTF.

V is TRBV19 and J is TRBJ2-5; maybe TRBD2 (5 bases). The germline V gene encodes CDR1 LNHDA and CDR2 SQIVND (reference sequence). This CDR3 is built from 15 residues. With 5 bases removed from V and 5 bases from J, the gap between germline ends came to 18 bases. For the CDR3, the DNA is TGTGCCAGTAGTTCCTCGGGGATTGAATCCGAGACCCAGTACTTC. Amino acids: CASSSSGIESETQYF.

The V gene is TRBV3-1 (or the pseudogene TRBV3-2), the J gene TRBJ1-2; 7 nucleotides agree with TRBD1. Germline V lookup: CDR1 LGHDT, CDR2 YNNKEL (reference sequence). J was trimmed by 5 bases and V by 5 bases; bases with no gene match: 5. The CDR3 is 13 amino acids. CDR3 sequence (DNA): TGTGCCAGCAGCGCGGGACAGCTTTATGGCTACACCTTC. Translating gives CASSAGQLYGYTF.

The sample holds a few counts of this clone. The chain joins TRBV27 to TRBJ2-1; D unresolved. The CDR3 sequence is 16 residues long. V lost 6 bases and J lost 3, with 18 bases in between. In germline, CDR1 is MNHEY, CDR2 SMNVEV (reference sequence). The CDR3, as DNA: TGTGCCAGCAGCAGCGTACCAACCCTCTTCTACAATGAGCAGTTCTTC. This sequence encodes CASSSVPTLFYNEQFF.

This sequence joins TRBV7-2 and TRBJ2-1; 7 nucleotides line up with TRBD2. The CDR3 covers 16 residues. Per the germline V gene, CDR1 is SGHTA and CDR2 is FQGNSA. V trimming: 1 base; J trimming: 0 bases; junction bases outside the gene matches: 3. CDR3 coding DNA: TGTGCCAGCAGCTTAGTGGGCGGGGGCTCCTACAATGAGCAGTTCTTC. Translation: CASSLVGGGSYNEQFF. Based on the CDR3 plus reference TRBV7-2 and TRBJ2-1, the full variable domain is GAGVSQSPSNKVTEKGKDVELRCDPISGHTALYWYRQSLGQGLEFLIYFQGNSAPDKSGLPSDRFSAERTGGSVSTLTIQRTQQEDSAVYLCASSLVGGGSYNEQFFGPGTRLTVL.

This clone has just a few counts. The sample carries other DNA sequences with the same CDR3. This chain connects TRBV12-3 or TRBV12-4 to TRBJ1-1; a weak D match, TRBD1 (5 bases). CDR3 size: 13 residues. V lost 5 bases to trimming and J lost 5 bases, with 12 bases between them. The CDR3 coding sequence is TGTGCCAGCAGTCTGGGGCAAGGGACTGAAGCTTTCTTT. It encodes CASSLGQGTEAFF.

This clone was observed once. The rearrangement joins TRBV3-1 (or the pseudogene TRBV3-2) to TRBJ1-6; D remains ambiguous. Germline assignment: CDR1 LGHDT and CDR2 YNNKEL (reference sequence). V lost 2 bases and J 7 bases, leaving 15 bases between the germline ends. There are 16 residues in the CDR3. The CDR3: CASSQSDTRPNSPLHF. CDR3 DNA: TGTGCCAGCAGCCAATCAGACACCCGTCCCAATTCACCCCTCCACTTT.

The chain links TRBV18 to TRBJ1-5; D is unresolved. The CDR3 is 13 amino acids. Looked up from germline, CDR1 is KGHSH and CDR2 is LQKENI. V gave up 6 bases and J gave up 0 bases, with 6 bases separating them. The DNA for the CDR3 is TGTGCCAGCTCCGGAGATAGCAATCAGCCCCAGCATTTT. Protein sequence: CASSGDSNQPQHF. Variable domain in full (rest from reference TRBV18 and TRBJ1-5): NAGVMQNPRHLVRRRGQEARLRCSPMKGHSHVYWYRQLPEEGLKFMVYLQKENIIDESGMPKERFSAEFPKEGPSILRIQQVVRGDSAAYFCASSGDSNQPQHFGDGTRLSIL.

The CDR3 sequence is CATPRQGINTGELFF. The CDR3 region has the DNA TGTGCCACGCCGCGACAGGGGATTAACACCGGGGAGCTGTTTTTT. The rearrangement joins TRBV2 to TRBJ2-2; 8 nucleotides align to TRBD1. The CDR3 extends over 15 amino acids. The V and J ends lost 10 bases and 2 bases, in that order; junction bases with no gene match: 9. In germline, CDR1 is SNHLY, CDR2 FYNNEI.

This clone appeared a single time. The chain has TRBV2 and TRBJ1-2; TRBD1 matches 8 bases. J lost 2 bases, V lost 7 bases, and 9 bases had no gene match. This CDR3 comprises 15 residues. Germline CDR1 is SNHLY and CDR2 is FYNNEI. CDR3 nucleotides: TGTGCCAGCACCCAGGGGGCGTCGTCAAACTATGGCTACACCTTC. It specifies CASTQGASSNYGYTF.

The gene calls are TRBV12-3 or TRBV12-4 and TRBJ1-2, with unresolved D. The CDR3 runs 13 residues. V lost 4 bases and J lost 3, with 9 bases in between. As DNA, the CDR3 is TGTGCCAGCAGTTCGGTGAAGCACTATGGCTACACCTTC. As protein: CASSSVKHYGYTF.